This TCR beta chain is drawn from a study of cytomegalovirus exposure and HLA in healthy donors. In the PCR, 60 Vbeta and 13 Jbeta primers were used. Generated by immunoSEQ multiplex PCR, the TCRdb table keeps only in-frame clones and is missing some. The sample consists of some 95,000 clones, less than 80% of them appearing once. This clone was seen more than once but under ten times. Other DNA sequences within the sample encode an identical CDR3. The CDR3 spans 16 residues. Trimming at V came to 0 bases and at J to 1 base, leaving 2 bases not matched to a gene. Germline V gene lookup returns CDR1 SGHNT and CDR2 YENEEA.

The sequencing sample was made of PBMCs. This rearrangement joins TRBV11-3 to TRBJ2-1; 8 bases are shared with TRBD2. The TCR was taken from a woman aged 40 to 50 in good health and CMV-seropositive. The CDR3 protein is CASSLDPGGSYNEQFF. The CDR3, as DNA: TGTGCCAGCAGCTTAGATCCGGGAGGGTCCTACAATGAGCAGTTCTTC.